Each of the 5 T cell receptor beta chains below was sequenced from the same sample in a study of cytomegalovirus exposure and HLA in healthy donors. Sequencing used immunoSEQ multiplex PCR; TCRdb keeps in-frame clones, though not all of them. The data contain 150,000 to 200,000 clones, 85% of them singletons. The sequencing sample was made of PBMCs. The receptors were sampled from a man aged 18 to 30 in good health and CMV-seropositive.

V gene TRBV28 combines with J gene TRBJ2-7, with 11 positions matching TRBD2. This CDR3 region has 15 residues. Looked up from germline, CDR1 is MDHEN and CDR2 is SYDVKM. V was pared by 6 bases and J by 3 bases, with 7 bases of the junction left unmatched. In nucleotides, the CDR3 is TGTGCCAGCAGGCAACCTAGCGGGGGGAGCTACGAGCAGTACTTC. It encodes CASRQPSGGSYEQYF.

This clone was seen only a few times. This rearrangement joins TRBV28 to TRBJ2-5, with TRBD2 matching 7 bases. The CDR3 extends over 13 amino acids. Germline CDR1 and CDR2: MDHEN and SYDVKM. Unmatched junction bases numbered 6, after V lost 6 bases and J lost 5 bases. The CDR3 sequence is CASSLGEGETQYF. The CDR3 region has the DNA TGTGCCAGCAGCCTAGGGGAGGGGGAGACCCAGTACTTC. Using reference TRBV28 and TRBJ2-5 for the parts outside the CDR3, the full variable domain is DVKVTQSSRYLVKRTGEKVFLECVQDMDHENMFWYRQDPGLGLRLIYFSYDVKMKEKGDIPEGYSVSREKKERFSLILESASTNQTSMYLCASSLGEGETQYFGPGTRLLVL.

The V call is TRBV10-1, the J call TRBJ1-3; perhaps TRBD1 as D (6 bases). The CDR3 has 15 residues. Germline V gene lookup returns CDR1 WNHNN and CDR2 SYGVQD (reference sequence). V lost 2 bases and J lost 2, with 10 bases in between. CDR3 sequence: CASSEDRFAGNTIYF. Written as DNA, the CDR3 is TGCGCCAGCAGTGAGGACAGGTTTGCTGGAAACACCATATATTTT.

Written as DNA, the CDR3 is TGCGCCAGCAGCTCCCGACAGGGGGAGGGGAACTATGGCTACACCTTC. It translates to CASSSRQGEGNYGYTF. V and J are TRBV5-1 and TRBJ1-2, with 9 nucleotides matching TRBD1. V gave up 3 bases and J gave up 2 bases; unmatched junction bases: 8. CDR1 and CDR2 (germline): SGHRS, YFSETQ. The CDR3 has 16 residues.

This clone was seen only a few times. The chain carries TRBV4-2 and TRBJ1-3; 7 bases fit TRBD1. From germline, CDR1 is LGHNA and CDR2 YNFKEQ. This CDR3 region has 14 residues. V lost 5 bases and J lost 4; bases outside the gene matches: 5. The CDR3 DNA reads TGTGCCAGCAGCTATGCCAGGGGGGGAAACACCATATATTTT. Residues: CASSYARGGNTIYF.